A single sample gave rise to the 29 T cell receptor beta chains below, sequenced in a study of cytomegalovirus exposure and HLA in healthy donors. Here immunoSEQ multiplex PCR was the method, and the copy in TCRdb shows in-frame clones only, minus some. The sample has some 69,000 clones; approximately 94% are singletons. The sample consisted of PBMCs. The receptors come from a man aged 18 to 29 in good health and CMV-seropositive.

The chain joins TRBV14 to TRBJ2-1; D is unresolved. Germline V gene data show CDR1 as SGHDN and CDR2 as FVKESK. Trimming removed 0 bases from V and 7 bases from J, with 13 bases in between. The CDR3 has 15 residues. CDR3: CASSQEVSPSNEQFF. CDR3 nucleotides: TGTGCCAGCAGCCAAGAAGTATCTCCTAGTAATGAGCAGTTCTTC.

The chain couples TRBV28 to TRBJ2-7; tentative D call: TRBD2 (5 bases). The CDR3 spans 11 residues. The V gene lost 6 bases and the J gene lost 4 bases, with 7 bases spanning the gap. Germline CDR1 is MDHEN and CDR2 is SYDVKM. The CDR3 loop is CASSPGYEQYF. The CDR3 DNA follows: TGTGCCAGCAGCCCGGGGTACGAGCAGTACTTC. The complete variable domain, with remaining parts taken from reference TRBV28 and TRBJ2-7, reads DVKVTQSSRYLVKRTGEKVFLECVQDMDHENMFWYRQDPGLGLRLIYFSYDVKMKEKGDIPEGYSVSREKKERFSLILESASTNQTSMYLCASSPGYEQYFGPGTRLTVT.

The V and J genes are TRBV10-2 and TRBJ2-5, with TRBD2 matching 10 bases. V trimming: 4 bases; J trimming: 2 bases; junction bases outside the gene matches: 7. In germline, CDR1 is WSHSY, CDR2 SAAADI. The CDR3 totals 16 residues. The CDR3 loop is CASSGRSSGGQETQYF. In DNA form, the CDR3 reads TGCGCCAGCAGTGGTCGGTCTAGCGGGGGACAAGAGACCCAGTACTTC.

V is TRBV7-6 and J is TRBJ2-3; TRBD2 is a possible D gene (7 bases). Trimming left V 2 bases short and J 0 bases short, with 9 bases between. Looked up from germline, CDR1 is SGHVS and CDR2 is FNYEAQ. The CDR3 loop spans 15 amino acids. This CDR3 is CASSLRGGSTDTQYF. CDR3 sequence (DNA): TGTGCCAGCAGCTTAAGGGGGGGGAGCACAGATACGCAGTATTTT. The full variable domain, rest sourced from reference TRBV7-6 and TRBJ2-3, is GAGVSQSPRYKVTKRGQDVALRCDPISGHVSLYWYRQALGQGPEFLTYFNYEAQQDKSGLPNDRFSAERPEGSISTLTIQRTEQRDSAMYRCASSLRGGSTDTQYFGPGTRLTVL.

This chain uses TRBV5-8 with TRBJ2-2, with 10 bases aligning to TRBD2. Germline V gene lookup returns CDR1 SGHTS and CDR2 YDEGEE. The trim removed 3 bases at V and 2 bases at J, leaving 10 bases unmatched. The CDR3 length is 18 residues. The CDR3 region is CASSSTRGLAVNTGELFF. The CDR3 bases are TGTGCCAGCAGCTCAACCCGTGGACTAGCGGTAAACACCGGGGAGCTGTTTTTT. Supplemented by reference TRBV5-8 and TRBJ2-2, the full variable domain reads EAGVTQSPTHLIKTRGQQATLRCSPISGHTSVYWYQQALGLGLQFLLWYDEGEERNRGNFPPRFSGRQFPNYSSELNVNALELEDSALYLCASSSTRGLAVNTGELFFGEGSRLTVL.

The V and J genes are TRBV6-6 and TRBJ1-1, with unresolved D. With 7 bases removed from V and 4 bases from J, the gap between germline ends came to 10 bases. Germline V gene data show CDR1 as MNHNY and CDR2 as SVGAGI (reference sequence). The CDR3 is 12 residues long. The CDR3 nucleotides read TGTGCCAGCAAGAGGTTAGGCACTGAAGCTTTCTTT. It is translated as CASKRLGTEAFF.

CDR3 nucleotide sequence: TGTGCCAGCAGTTCAGGGGGCGAGCGCTACACCTTC. Residues: CASSSGGERYTF. The chain recombines TRBV28 with TRBJ1-2; 8 bases map to TRBD1. Germline-derived CDR1 and CDR2 are MDHEN and SYDVKM. This CDR3 spans 12 amino acids. V trimming: 4 bases; J trimming: 9 bases; junction bases outside the gene matches: 4.

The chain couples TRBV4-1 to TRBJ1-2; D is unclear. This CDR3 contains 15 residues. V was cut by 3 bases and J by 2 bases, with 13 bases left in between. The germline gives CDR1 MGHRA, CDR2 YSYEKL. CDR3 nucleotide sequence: TGCGCCAGCAGCCAGACCGCGGACTGGAACTATGGCTACACCTTC. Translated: CASSQTADWNYGYTF.

CDR3 loop: CASSQYWREGADTQYF. The CDR3 nucleotides read TGCGCCAGCAGCCAATATTGGCGGGAGGGCGCAGATACGCAGTATTTT. This chain links TRBV4-3 with TRBJ2-3, with TRBD2 identical over 9 bases. Germline V CDR1 and CDR2: LGHNA, YSLEER. Unmatched junction bases numbered 7, after V lost 2 bases and J lost 4 bases. The CDR3 totals 16 residues.

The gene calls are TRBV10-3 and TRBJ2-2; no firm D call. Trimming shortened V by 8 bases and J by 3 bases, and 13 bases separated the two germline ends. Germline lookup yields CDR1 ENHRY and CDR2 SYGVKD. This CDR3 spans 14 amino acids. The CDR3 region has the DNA TGTGCCATCGCGTTTAGAGGAGACACCGGGGAGCTGTTTTTT. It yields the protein CAIAFRGDTGELFF.

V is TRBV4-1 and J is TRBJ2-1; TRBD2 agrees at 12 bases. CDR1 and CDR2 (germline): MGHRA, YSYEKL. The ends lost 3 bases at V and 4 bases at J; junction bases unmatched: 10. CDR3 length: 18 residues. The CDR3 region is CASSHQSTSGGRYNEQFF. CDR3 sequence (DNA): TGCGCCAGCAGCCACCAATCGACTAGCGGGGGCAGGTACAATGAGCAGTTCTTC.

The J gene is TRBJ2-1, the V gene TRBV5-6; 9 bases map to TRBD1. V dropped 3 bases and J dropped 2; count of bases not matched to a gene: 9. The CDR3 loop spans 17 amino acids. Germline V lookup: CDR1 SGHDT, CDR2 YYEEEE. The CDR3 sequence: CASSSRDRDRTYNEQFF. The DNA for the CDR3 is TGTGCCAGCAGCTCCCGGGACAGGGACCGGACCTACAATGAGCAGTTCTTC.

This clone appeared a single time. The DNA of the CDR3 is TGTGCCAGCAGCTTTGGGACAGGGTATAGGGATGGCTACACCTTC. It is translated as CASSFGTGYRDGYTF. The chain has TRBV7-9 and TRBJ1-2; 9 bases map to TRBD1. The CDR3 extends over 15 amino acids. Germline V gene lookup returns CDR1 SEHNR and CDR2 FQNEAQ (reference sequence). V gave up 3 bases and J gave up 6 bases; unmatched junction bases: 8.

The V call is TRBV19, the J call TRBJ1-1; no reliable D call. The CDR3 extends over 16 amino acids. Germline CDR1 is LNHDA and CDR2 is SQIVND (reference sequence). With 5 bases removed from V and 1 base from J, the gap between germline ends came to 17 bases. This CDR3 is CASSALAVVTNTEAFF. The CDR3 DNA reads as TGTGCCAGTAGTGCACTAGCAGTTGTCACGAACACTGAAGCTTTCTTT.

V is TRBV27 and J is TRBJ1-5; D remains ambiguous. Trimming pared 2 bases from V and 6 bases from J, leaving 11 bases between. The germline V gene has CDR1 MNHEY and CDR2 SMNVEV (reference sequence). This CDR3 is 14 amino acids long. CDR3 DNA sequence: TGTGCCAGCAGTTTAAACTTCGGGGTTCAGCCCCAGCATTTT. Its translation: CASSLNFGVQPQHF.

CDR3 region: CASSLSGTANSPLHF. In DNA, the CDR3 is TGTGCCAGCAGCCTATCCGGGACAGCGAATTCACCCCTCCACTTT. The V gene is TRBV7-6, the J gene TRBJ1-6; TRBD1 matches 7 bases. Per the germline V gene, CDR1 is SGHVS and CDR2 is FNYEAQ. After removal of 5 bases from V and 7 bases from J, the junction contained 8 bases not matched to a gene. This CDR3 has 15 residues.

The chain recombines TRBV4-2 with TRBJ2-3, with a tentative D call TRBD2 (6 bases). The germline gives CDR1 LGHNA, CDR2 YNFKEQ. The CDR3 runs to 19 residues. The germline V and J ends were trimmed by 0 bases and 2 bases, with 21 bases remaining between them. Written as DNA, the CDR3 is TGTGCCAGCAGCCAAGAAGGTATACGGGACTTTCCCCTCACAGATACGCAGTATTTT. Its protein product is CASSQEGIRDFPLTDTQYF.

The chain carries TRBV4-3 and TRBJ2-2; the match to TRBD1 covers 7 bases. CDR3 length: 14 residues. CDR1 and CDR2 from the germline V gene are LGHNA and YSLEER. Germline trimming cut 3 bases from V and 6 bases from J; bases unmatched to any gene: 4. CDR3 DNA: TGCGCCAGCAGCCAGACACAGGGGCCCGGGGAGCTGTTTTTT. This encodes CASSQTQGPGELFF.

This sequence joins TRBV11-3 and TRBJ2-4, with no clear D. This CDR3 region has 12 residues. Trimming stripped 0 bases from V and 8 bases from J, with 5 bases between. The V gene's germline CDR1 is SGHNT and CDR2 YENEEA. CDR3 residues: CASSLDNDIQYF. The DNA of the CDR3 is TGTGCCAGCAGCTTAGATAATGACATTCAGTACTTC.

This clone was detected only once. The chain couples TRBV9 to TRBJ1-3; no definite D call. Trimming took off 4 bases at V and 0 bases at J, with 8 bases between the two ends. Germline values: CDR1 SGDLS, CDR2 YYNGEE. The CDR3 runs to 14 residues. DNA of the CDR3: TGTGCCAGCAGCCCGCGGAACTCTGGAAACACCATATATTTT. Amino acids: CASSPRNSGNTIYF.

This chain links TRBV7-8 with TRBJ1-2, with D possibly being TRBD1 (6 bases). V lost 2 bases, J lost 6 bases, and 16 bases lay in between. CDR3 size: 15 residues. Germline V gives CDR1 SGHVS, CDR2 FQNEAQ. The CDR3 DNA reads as TGTGCCAGCAGCTTACGACAGGCCCCAGGTCATGGCTACACCTTC. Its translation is CASSLRQAPGHGYTF.

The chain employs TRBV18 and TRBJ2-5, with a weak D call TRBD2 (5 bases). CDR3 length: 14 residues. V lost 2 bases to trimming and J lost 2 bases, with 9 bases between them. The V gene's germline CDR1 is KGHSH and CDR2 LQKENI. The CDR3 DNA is TGTGCCAGCTCACCAGACTATTTACAAGAGACCCAGTACTTC. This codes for CASSPDYLQETQYF.

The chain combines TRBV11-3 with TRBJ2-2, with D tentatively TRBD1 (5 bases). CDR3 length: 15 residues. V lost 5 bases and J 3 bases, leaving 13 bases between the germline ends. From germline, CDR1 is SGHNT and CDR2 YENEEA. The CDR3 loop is CASSPGRVDTGELFF. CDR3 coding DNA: TGTGCCAGCAGCCCCGGCAGGGTTGACACCGGGGAGCTGTTTTTT.

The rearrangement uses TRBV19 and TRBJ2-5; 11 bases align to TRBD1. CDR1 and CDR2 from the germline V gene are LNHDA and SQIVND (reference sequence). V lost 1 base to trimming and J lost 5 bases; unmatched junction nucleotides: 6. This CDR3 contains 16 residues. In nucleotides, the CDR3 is TGTGCCAGTAGTATAGGGACCCGGGACAGGGGGGAGACCCAGTACTTC. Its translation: CASSIGTRDRGETQYF.

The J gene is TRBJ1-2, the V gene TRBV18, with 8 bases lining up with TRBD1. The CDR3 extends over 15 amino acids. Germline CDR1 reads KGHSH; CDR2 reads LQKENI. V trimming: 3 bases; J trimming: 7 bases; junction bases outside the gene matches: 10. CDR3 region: CASSPKTTGGVGYTF. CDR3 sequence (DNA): TGTGCCAGCTCACCTAAAACTACAGGGGGAGTTGGCTACACCTTC.

CDR3 loop: CASSRIALQPQHF. The CDR3 DNA reads as TGTGCCAGTAGTCGTATAGCCCTTCAGCCCCAGCATTTT. V and J are TRBV19 and TRBJ1-5; D ambiguous. Germline V CDR1 and CDR2: LNHDA, SQIVND (reference sequence). V was cut by 5 bases and J by 6 bases, with 11 bases left in between. The CDR3 extends over 13 amino acids.

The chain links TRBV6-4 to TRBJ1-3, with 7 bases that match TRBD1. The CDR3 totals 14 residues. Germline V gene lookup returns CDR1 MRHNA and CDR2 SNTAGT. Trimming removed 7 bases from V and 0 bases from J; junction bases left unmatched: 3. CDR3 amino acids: CASIGTDSGNTIYF. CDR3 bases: TGTGCCAGCATTGGGACAGACTCTGGAAACACCATATATTTT.

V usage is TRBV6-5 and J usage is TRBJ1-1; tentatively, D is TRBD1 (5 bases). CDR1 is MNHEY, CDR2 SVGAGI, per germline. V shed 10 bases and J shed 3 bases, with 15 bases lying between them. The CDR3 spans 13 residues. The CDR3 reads CATQSPGDTEAFF. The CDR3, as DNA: TGTGCCACCCAATCACCGGGGGACACTGAAGCTTTCTTT.

The CDR3 nucleotides read TGTGCCAGCGCCACCGAAGGACAGGGTCGAAATGAGCAGTTCTTC. It translates to CASATEGQGRNEQFF. This chain links TRBV5-6 with TRBJ2-1; 8 bases fit TRBD1. V shed 7 bases and J 7 bases; nucleotides not matched to a gene: 13. Germline assignment: CDR1 SGHDT and CDR2 YYEEEE. This CDR3 has 15 residues.